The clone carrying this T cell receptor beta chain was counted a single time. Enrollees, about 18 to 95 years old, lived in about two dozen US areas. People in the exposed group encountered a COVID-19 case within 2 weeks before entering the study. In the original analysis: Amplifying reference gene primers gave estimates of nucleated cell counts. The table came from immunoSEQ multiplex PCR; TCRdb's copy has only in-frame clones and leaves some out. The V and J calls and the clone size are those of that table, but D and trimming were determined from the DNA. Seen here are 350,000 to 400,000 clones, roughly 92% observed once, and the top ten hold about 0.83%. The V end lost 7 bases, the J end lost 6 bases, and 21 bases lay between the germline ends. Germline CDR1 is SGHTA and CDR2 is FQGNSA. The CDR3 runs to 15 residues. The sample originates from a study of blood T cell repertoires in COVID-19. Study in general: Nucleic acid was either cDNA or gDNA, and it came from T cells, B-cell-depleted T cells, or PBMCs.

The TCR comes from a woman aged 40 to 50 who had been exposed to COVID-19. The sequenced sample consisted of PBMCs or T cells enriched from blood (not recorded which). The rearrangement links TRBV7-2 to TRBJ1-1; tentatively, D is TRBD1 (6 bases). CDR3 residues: CASTPVTGGRPEAFF. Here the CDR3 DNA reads TGTGCCAGCACCCCCGTAACCGGGGGGCGGCCTGAAGCTTTCTTT.